The 9 T cell receptor beta chains below come from one sample, sequenced in a study of blood T cell repertoires in COVID-19. The repertoire was sequenced with immunoSEQ multiplex PCR; TCRdb's copy has only in-frame clones and lacks some. The sample records 250,000 to 350,000 clones, 87% being singletons. Sequenced material: peripheral blood. Receptor source: a woman between 45 and 65 years old who had recovered from COVID-19.

This clone was counted a single time. The CDR3 DNA follows: TGTGCCAGCGCCAGTAACGGGGTGGACGAGCAGTACTTC. Protein product: CASASNGVDEQYF. The chain joins TRBV7-9 to TRBJ2-7, with D possibly TRBD2 on 5 matching bases. V was cut by 8 bases and J by 5 bases, with 16 bases left in between. Germline values: CDR1 SEHNR, CDR2 FQNEAQ (reference sequence). CDR3 length: 13 residues.

As DNA, the CDR3 is TGCGCCAGCAGGGCAGGGGTCGATCAGCCCCAGCATTTT. Its protein product is CASRAGVDQPQHF. This chain uses TRBV10-2 with TRBJ1-5; TRBD1 is a possible D gene (6 bases). V lost 6 bases, J lost 5 bases, and 11 bases lay in between. CDR3 length equals 13 residues. Germline CDR1 is WSHSY and CDR2 is SAAADI.

The V call is TRBV7-2, the J call TRBJ1-4; D gene uncertain. In germline, CDR1 is SGHTA, CDR2 FQGNSA. The V and J ends lost 3 bases and 0 bases respectively, with 11 bases between them. CDR3 length equals 16 residues. The CDR3 here is CASSLRPPATNEKLFF. The CDR3 nucleotides read TGTGCCAGCAGCTTGAGGCCACCAGCAACTAATGAAAAACTGTTTTTT.

This clone was recorded only once. The V gene is TRBV7-3, the J gene TRBJ1-2; 7 bases fit TRBD1. V lost 5 bases and J lost 2; bases outside the gene matches: 5. CDR3 size: 14 residues. The V gene's germline CDR1 is SGHTA and CDR2 FQGTGA. CDR3 residues: CASSPDRANYGYTF. For the CDR3, the DNA is TGTGCCAGCAGCCCCGACAGGGCCAACTATGGCTACACCTTC.

The chain is built from TRBV30 and TRBJ1-6, with no clear D. Between the trimmed V and J ends, which lost 0 bases and 8 bases, there was a span of 14 bases. Germline-derived CDR1 and CDR2 are GTSNPN and SVGIG (reference sequence). CDR3 length: 15 residues. The CDR3 is CAWSVQWLRDSPLHF. CDR3 sequence (DNA): TGTGCCTGGAGTGTACAGTGGCTACGAGATTCACCCCTCCACTTT.

This chain uses TRBV6-2 or TRBV6-3 with TRBJ2-3; possible D gene TRBD1, 6 bases. Trimming took 1 base from V and 3 from J, leaving 11 bases between them. Looked up from germline, CDR1 is MNHEY and CDR2 is SVGEGT. The CDR3 covers 15 residues. DNA of the CDR3: TGTGCCAGCAGTTACTTTGGACAGTCAACAGATACGCAGTATTTT. It translates to CASSYFGQSTDTQYF.

This clone has just one count. This sequence joins TRBV7-2 and TRBJ2-3; a possible D gene is TRBD1 (6 bases). V dropped 4 bases and J dropped 8 bases, with 13 bases sitting between them. CDR1 and CDR2 (germline): SGHTA, FQGNSA. The CDR3 is 13 residues long. CDR3 sequence: CASSSHRESTQYF. The CDR3 DNA reads as TGTGCCAGCAGCTCCCACAGGGAAAGTACGCAGTATTTT.

This clone was observed a single time. The chain recombines TRBV9 with TRBJ1-3; the D is unclear. This CDR3 has 20 residues. In germline, CDR1 is SGDLS, CDR2 YYNGEE. V was clipped by 4 bases and J by 0 bases, with 26 bases between them. CDR3 region: CASSYTDSSVWHLSGNTIYF. CDR3 coding DNA: TGTGCCAGCAGCTATACTGACTCCAGCGTTTGGCACCTCTCTGGAAACACCATATATTTT.

This chain uses TRBV3-1 (or the pseudogene TRBV3-2) with TRBJ1-6; 7 nucleotides line up with TRBD1. CDR3 size: 16 residues. Germline trimming cut 5 bases from V and 7 bases from J; bases unmatched to any gene: 11. Germline assignment: CDR1 LGHDT and CDR2 YNNKEL (reference sequence). This CDR3 reads CASSSDSGGRNSPLHF. CDR3 nucleotide sequence: TGTGCCAGCAGCTCCGACTCAGGGGGTAGGAATTCACCCCTCCACTTT.